Listed below are T cell receptor beta chains from one sample, sequenced in a study of blood T cell repertoires in COVID-19. Here immunoSEQ multiplex PCR was the method, and the copy in TCRdb shows in-frame clones only, minus some. The repertoire includes 130,000 or so clones, over 80% of them detected once, and approximately 3.5% sits in the top ten. Sequencing input: PBMCs or T cells enriched from blood (not recorded which). These receptor sequences come from a woman between 25 and 40 years old who had recovered from COVID-19. Each CDR3 is given with its conserved first and last residue. A D gene is named only where the DNA matches it firmly. Expanded clones are given a class, and other clones once, few, many or no size at all.

V gene	J gene	D gene	clone size	CDR3 protein	CDR3 DNA
TRBV7-3	TRBJ2-1	TRBD2	NA	CASSRLAGGSYEQFF	TGTGCCAGCAGCCGGTTAGCGGGAGGGTCATACGAGCAGTTCTTC
TRBV10-3	TRBJ1-5	TRBD1	NA	CAISESGQGNQPQHF	TGTGCCATCAGTGAGTCGGGACAGGGCAATCAGCCCCAGCATTTT
TRBV6-1	TRBJ2-1	TRBD2	NA	CASSDTGGYNEQFF	TGTGCCAGCAGTGACACGGGGGGCTACAATGAGCAGTTCTTC
TRBV5-5	TRBJ2-5	NA	NA	CASSLAGSPRTWETQYF	TGTGCCAGCAGCTTGGCCGGTTCCCCTAGAACGTGGGAGACCCAGTACTTC
TRBV5-4	TRBJ2-7	TRBD1	NA	CASGTASYEQYF	TGTGCCAGCGGGACAGCGTCCTACGAGCAGTACTTC
TRBV7-8	TRBJ1-2	TRBD1	few	CASSPRRDSNFYGYTF	TGTGCCAGCAGCCCACGTCGGGACAGCAATTTCTATGGCTACACCTTC
TRBV7-8	TRBJ2-5	TRBD2	NA	CASSLNVGRAETQYF	TGTGCCAGCAGCTTAAACGTCGGGAGGGCAGAGACCCAGTACTTC
TRBV11-2	TRBJ1-2	TRBD1	NA	CASSSDRGNNGYTF	TGTGCCAGCAGCTCCGACAGGGGGAATAATGGCTACACCTTC
TRBV6-5	TRBJ1-3	NA	NA	CASTSVWSSGNTIYF	TGTGCCAGCACGTCCGTGTGGAGCTCTGGAAACACCATATATTTT
TRBV24-1	TRBJ2-1	NA	NA	CATSDSPGTSQFF	TGTGCCACCAGTGATTCCCCCGGGACATCACAGTTCTTC
TRBV30	TRBJ2-2	NA	NA	CAWSVLTARNTGELFF	TGTGCCTGGAGTGTATTGACAGCCAGAAACACCGGGGAGCTGTTTTTT
TRBV4-1	TRBJ1-3	TRBD1	NA	CASSQITGGTGNTIYF	TGCGCCAGCAGCCAAATTACAGGGGGCACTGGAAACACCATATATTTT
TRBV29-1	TRBJ2-7	NA	NA	CSVGQVGEQYF	TGCAGCGTTGGACAGGTCGGAGAGCAGTACTTC
TRBV6-5	TRBJ2-1	TRBD2	NA	CASSRLAGAVNEQFF	TGTGCCAGCAGTAGACTAGCGGGAGCGGTAAATGAGCAGTTCTTC
TRBV7-2	TRBJ2-3	TRBD2	NA	CASSVSSGRITDTQYF	TGTGCCAGCAGCGTTTCTAGCGGGAGAATCACAGATACGCAGTATTTT
TRBV12-1	TRBJ2-7	NA	NA	CASSFGASRTYEQYF	TGTGCCAGCAGCTTTGGGGCTAGCAGAACCTACGAGCAGTACTTC
TRBV6-4	TRBJ1-6	TRBD1	few	CASSQNRGGQRVSPLHF	TGTGCCAGCAGTCAAAACCGTGGGGGACAGAGAGTTTCACCCCTCCACTTT
TRBV4-3	TRBJ1-1	NA	NA	CASSQDQGHLSEAFF	TGCGCCAGCAGCCAAGATCAGGGACATCTCTCCGAAGCTTTCTTT